This entry features one TCR beta chain sequence. This specimen comes from a study of blood T cell repertoires in COVID-19. Looking at the study overall: Both acute and convalescent COVID-19 samples were obtained from the United States, Italy and Spain. PBMCs, B-cell-depleted T cells, or T cells provided the cDNA or gDNA that made up the material.

As handled by the study authors: Cell counts per sample came from amplifying reference gene primers. Produced via immunoSEQ multiplex PCR; TCRdb's table is partial and in-frame only. The V and J calls and clone size come from that table; D and trimming were worked out from the DNA. The table lists approximately 190,000 clones, 88% of them singletons. The CDR3 length is 14 residues. V was trimmed by 10 bases and J by 0 bases, leaving 12 bases between them. Looked up from germline, CDR1 is LNHDA and CDR2 is SQIVND (reference sequence). This chain connects TRBV19 to TRBJ1-4; the D is unclear. The TCR comes from a man aged 35-49 years with active or convalescent COVID-19. The sample taken for sequencing was peripheral blood. The CDR3 nucleotides are TGTGCCACCAAATTATCGGCAACTAATGAAAAACTGTTTTTT. Protein product: CATKLSATNEKLFF.